Given below is one T cell receptor (beta chain) in context. CDR3 length: 19 amino acids. From germline, CDR1 is LGHNA and CDR2 YSLEER. The trim removed 1 base at V and 5 bases at J, leaving 12 bases unmatched. This entry is derived from a study of CD8 T cells in Susac syndrome. RNA in amounts of 0.5 to 1 ug was reverse transcribed with random hexamers. TCRdb re-analysed the immunoSEQ multiplex PCR reads in MiXCR, keeping a single row per CDR3 protein. The sample lists about 300,000 distinct CDR3 sequences; about 88% were seen once. FACS was used to enrich TEMRA cells, whereas the CD8+ and CD4+ T cells were obtained by negative isolation.

The V call is TRBV4-3, the J call TRBJ2-3; the match to TRBD2 covers 13 bases. The receptor was derived from a human donor with multiple sclerosis. The sequenced sample was CD8+ T cells from PBMCs. The CDR3 nucleotides read TGCGCCAGCAGCCAAGGACAAGGGACTAGCGGGATTATCGAAGATACGCAGTATTTT. It encodes CASSQGQGTSGIIEDTQYF.